Presented here are 26 T cell receptor beta chains from one specimen sequenced in a study of spatial heterogeneity in lung cancer. TCRdb re-called the 5' RACE reads with MiXCR, one entry per CDR3 protein. The profile shows around 41,000 distinct CDR3 sequences, 20% to 25% of them singletons. Time point specified: blood at routine non-recurrence follow-up after resection. The source was PBMCs, collected at follow-up. The receptors were sampled from a female donor with early-stage non-small cell lung cancer.

This clonotype was recorded at least ten times. DNA for the CDR3: TGTGCCAGCAGTTTTACCCAGCGGTTGAACACCGGGGAGCTGTTTTTT. It translates to CASSFTQRLNTGELFF. This sequence joins TRBV12-3 or TRBV12-4 and TRBJ2-2; tentatively, D is TRBD2 (5 bases). V dropped 3 bases and J dropped 1 base, with 12 bases sitting between them. This CDR3 comprises 16 residues.

This clonotype was detected ten times or more. This chain uses TRBV5-6 with TRBJ2-3; D is undetermined. Trimming stripped 5 bases from V and 4 bases from J, with 8 bases between. This CDR3 has 12 residues. CDR1 is SGHDT, CDR2 YYEEEE, per germline. The CDR3, as DNA: TGTGCCAGCAGTCGAGTTCCAGATACGCAGTATTTT. The encoded protein is CASSRVPDTQYF.

This clonotype was counted ten times or more. The chain recombines TRBV5-6 with TRBJ2-3, with TRBD1 matching 7 bases. After removal of 0 bases from V and 3 bases from J, the junction contained 4 bases not matched to a gene. The germline CDR1 and CDR2 sequences are SGHDT and YYEEEE. The CDR3 length is 15 residues. The CDR3 nucleotides are TGTGCCAGCAGCTTGGAAGGGGGCGCGACAGATACGCAGTATTTT. It is translated as CASSLEGGATDTQYF.

This chain joins TRBV5-1 and TRBJ2-3, with D possibly being TRBD2 (6 bases). With 2 bases removed from V and 0 bases from J, the gap between germline ends came to 10 bases. CDR1 and CDR2 (germline): SGHRS, YFSETQ. This CDR3 contains 15 residues. The CDR3 spells CASSFAGRSTDTQYF. CDR3 DNA: TGCGCCAGCAGCTTTGCAGGGAGGAGCACAGATACGCAGTATTTT.

This clonotype was picked up a small number of times. V gene TRBV20-1 combines with J gene TRBJ2-3; TRBD2 agrees at 12 bases. The CDR3 is 14 amino acids. V lost 6 bases, J lost 7 bases, and 8 bases stayed unmatched. Germline loops: CDR1 DFQATT, CDR2 SNEGSKA (reference sequence). CDR3 in amino acids: CSAATGTSGYTQYF. The CDR3 region has the DNA TGCAGTGCAGCAACCGGGACTAGCGGGTATACGCAGTATTTT.

This clonotype was found a few times. The J gene is TRBJ1-2, the V gene TRBV7-2, with D uncertain. The germline V and J ends were trimmed by 1 base and 5 bases, with 11 bases remaining between them. Per germline, CDR1 SGHTA and CDR2 FQGNSA. This CDR3 has 14 amino acids. The CDR3 sequence: CASSLGSQAYGYTF. The CDR3 DNA sequence: TGTGCCAGCAGCTTAGGGAGCCAGGCGTATGGCTACACCTTC. The variable domain in full, completed from reference TRBV7-2 and TRBJ1-2, reads GAGVSQSPSNKVTEKGKDVELRCDPISGHTALYWYRQSLGQGLEFLIYFQGNSAPDKSGLPSDRFSAERTGGSVSTLTIQRTQQEDSAVYLCASSLGSQAYGYTFGSGTRLTVV.

This clonotype was seen many times. The rearrangement uses TRBV11-2 and TRBJ2-1; 12 nucleotides agree with TRBD2. Germline lookup yields CDR1 SGHAT and CDR2 FQNNGV. The CDR3 has 14 amino acids. Germline trimming cut 9 bases from V and 8 bases from J; bases unmatched to any gene: 8. The CDR3 region is CASTKLAGGHEQFF. In nucleotides, the CDR3 is TGTGCCAGTACTAAACTAGCGGGAGGACATGAGCAGTTCTTC.

The sample holds a few counts of this clonotype. The J gene is TRBJ2-7, the V gene TRBV2, with unresolved D. CDR1 is SNHLY, CDR2 FYNNEI, per germline. Trimming cost V 6 bases and J 0 bases, with 15 bases left between them. This CDR3 is 15 amino acids long. The CDR3 loop is CASRHSGHISYEQYV. CDR3 nucleotide sequence: TGTGCCAGCAGACACTCCGGGCATATCTCCTACGAGCAGTACGTC.

The chain has TRBV20-1 and TRBJ2-3, with D perhaps matching TRBD2 (5 bases). Germline assignment: CDR1 DFQATT and CDR2 SNEGSKA (reference sequence). This CDR3 comprises 12 residues. Trimming took 5 bases from V and 6 from J, leaving 12 bases between them. CDR3 region: CSAPEDSDTQYF. The CDR3 coding sequence is TGCAGTGCTCCCGAGGACTCGGATACGCAGTATTTT.

The rearrangement uses TRBV7-3 and TRBJ2-1, with D maybe TRBD2 (6 bases). Germline V gene sequence: CDR1 SGHTA, CDR2 FQGTGA. V lost 0 bases and J lost 4, with 7 bases in between. The CDR3 extends over 14 amino acids. The CDR3 coding sequence is TGTGCCAGCAGCTTAACGGGGACTTACAATGAGCAGTTCTTC. It specifies CASSLTGTYNEQFF.

There are a few counts of this clonotype. The V gene is TRBV6-1, the J gene TRBJ1-2; no clear D. The CDR3 runs to 16 residues. Germline loops: CDR1 MNHNS, CDR2 SASEGT. The V and J ends lost 0 bases and 0 bases respectively, with 11 bases between them. The CDR3 region is CASSEAGRYPNYGYTF. The DNA of the CDR3 is TGTGCCAGCAGTGAAGCAGGGAGATACCCTAACTATGGCTACACCTTC.

This clonotype showed up just a few times. In nucleotides, the CDR3 is TGCGCCAGCAGCTTGGGCGTCGGCCGGTCCTACGAGCAGTACTTC. This sequence encodes CASSLGVGRSYEQYF. The rearrangement joins TRBV5-1 to TRBJ2-7; no reliable D call. CDR3 length equals 15 residues. V was shortened by 0 bases and J by 1 base, with 11 bases between the two germline ends. Germline values: CDR1 SGHRS, CDR2 YFSETQ.

This clonotype came up a few times. The chain carries TRBV20-1 and TRBJ2-3; D is ambiguous. The CDR3 runs 13 residues. With 0 bases removed from V and 4 bases from J, the gap between germline ends came to 8 bases. The germline CDR1 and CDR2 sequences are DFQATT and SNEGSKA (reference sequence). The CDR3 loop reads CSARDILPDTQYF. The CDR3 DNA follows: TGCAGTGCTAGAGATATACTACCAGATACGCAGTATTTT.

This clonotype has ten or more counts. J is TRBJ1-1 and V is TRBV7-2; TRBD1 aligns across 9 bases. Looked up from germline, CDR1 is SGHTA and CDR2 is FQGNSA. V shed 0 bases, J shed 8 bases, and the junction held 7 bases outside the gene matches. The CDR3 is 15 amino acids. The CDR3 bases are TGTGCCAGCAGCTTAGCGCCGGACAGGGGCTTCGAAGCTTTCTTT. It yields the protein CASSLAPDRGFEAFF.

This clonotype was observed at least ten times. This sequence joins TRBV20-1 and TRBJ1-1, with unresolved D. From germline, CDR1 is DFQATT and CDR2 SNEGSKA (reference sequence). There are 14 residues in the CDR3. The V end was cut by 0 bases, the J end by 0 bases, with 8 bases between. Written as DNA, the CDR3 is TGCAGTGCTAGAGATTCGTTACTGAACACTGAAGCTTTCTTT. This gives the protein CSARDSLLNTEAFF.

The J gene is TRBJ1-4, the V gene TRBV3-1; D is uncertain. Germline V CDR1 and CDR2: LGHDT, YNNKEL (reference sequence). Trimming took 1 base from V and 4 from J, leaving 7 bases between them. The CDR3 is made up of 14 amino acids. CDR3 loop: CASSQAVFNEKLFF. CDR3 sequence (DNA): TGTGCCAGCAGCCAAGCGGTGTTTAATGAAAAACTGTTTTTT.

The rearrangement joins TRBV4-2 to TRBJ2-3; TRBD2 agrees at 8 bases. Losses at the gene ends were 1 base for V and 6 bases for J; bases not matched to a gene: 0. This CDR3 has 13 residues. Per germline, CDR1 LGHNA and CDR2 YNFKEQ. The CDR3 nucleotides are TGTGCCAGCAGCCAAGTAGCGGGGGATACGCAGTATTTT. Translation: CASSQVAGDTQYF.

This clonotype occurred a few times. V usage is TRBV2 and J usage is TRBJ2-1; 11 bases map to TRBD2. The J segment lost 6 bases and the V segment lost 8 bases, leaving 9 bases of the junction unmatched. This CDR3 spans 15 amino acids. CDR1 is SNHLY, CDR2 FYNNEI, per germline. CDR3 DNA: TGTGCCAGCCGGAGCACTAGCGGGAGCAGCAATGAGCAGTTCTTC. Encoded protein: CASRSTSGSSNEQFF.

By share, this clonotype counts as medium-sized. CDR3: CAISGRLAGTDTQYF. The CDR3 coding sequence is TGTGCCATCAGTGGCCGACTAGCGGGAACAGATACGCAGTATTTT. The rearrangement joins TRBV10-3 to TRBJ2-3; 11 bases match TRBD2. The CDR3 runs 15 residues. The J segment lost 3 bases and the V segment lost 4 bases, leaving 3 bases of the junction unmatched. Germline CDR1 reads ENHRY; CDR2 reads SYGVKD.

This clonotype was seen many times. The rearrangement joins TRBV2 to TRBJ2-1; D is unresolved. The ends were cut back, 3 bases at V and 7 bases at J, with 7 bases in the middle. Germline V gives CDR1 SNHLY, CDR2 FYNNEI. CDR3 length: 12 residues. CDR3 region: CASSEYGNEQFF. The CDR3 coding sequence is TGTGCCAGCAGTGAGTACGGAAATGAGCAGTTCTTC.

V usage is TRBV18 and J usage is TRBJ1-5; TRBD1 matches 7 bases. Per germline, CDR1 KGHSH and CDR2 LQKENI. After removal of 4 bases from V and 3 bases from J, the junction contained 6 bases not matched to a gene. The CDR3 totals 15 residues. The CDR3 DNA reads as TGTGCCAGCTCACTCAACACAGGGGCCAATCAGCCCCAGCATTTT. Amino acid sequence: CASSLNTGANQPQHF.

In regard to this clonotype: This may arise from a read error, as a much more abundant clone is one base away. The chain combines TRBV7-3 with TRBJ2-2, with 10 bases matching TRBD1. Germline loops: CDR1 SGHTA, CDR2 FQGTGA. The CDR3 is 15 residues long. In DNA, the CDR3 is TGTGCCACCAGCCCCGACAGGGGGCTGGCCGGGGAGCTGTTTTTT. Protein product: CATSPDRGLAGELFF.

This clonotype has at least ten counts. This chain connects TRBV28 to TRBJ1-5; D perhaps matches TRBD1 (6 bases). V dropped 2 bases and J dropped 1 base, with 9 bases sitting between them. The CDR3 is 15 amino acids. Germline CDR1 and CDR2: MDHEN and SYDVKM. The CDR3 DNA reads as TGTGCCAGCAGTTTAGTTCAGGGGAGCAATCAGCCCCAGCATTTT. Translation: CASSLVQGSNQPQHF.

This clonotype has more than one count but fewer than ten. The genes are TRBV6-1 and TRBJ1-5, with D maybe TRBD1 (5 bases). The germline CDR1 and CDR2 sequences are MNHNS and SASEGT. The CDR3 is 14 amino acids. Deletions cut 6 bases from V and 7 bases from J, with 16 bases between. In DNA, the CDR3 is TGTGCCAGCAGGATGAATAGGGGCAGGCAGCCCCAGCATTTT. Amino acids: CASRMNRGRQPQHF.

This clonotype was seen ten or more times. The rearrangement links TRBV11-2 to TRBJ2-2; possibly TRBD2 for D (5 bases). The V end lost 8 bases, the J end lost 4 bases, and 14 bases lay between the germline ends. The CDR3 has 14 amino acids. CDR1 SGHAT and CDR2 FQNNGV come from the germline V gene. The CDR3 DNA reads as TGTGCCAGCTCCTCTTCTCGGGGCACCGGGGAGCTGTTTTTT. Its translation: CASSSSRGTGELFF. The whole variable domain, filled in from reference TRBV11-2 and TRBJ2-2, reads EAGVAQSPRYKIIEKRQSVAFWCNPISGHATLYWYQQILGQGPKLLIQFQNNGVVDDSQLPKDRFSAERLKGVDSTLKIQPAKLEDSAVYLCASSSSRGTGELFFGEGSRLTVL.

This clonotype was counted a few times. At one end, the junction sequence differs from germline, possibly due to a read error. The chain combines TRBV29-1 with TRBJ1-1; 9 nucleotides align to TRBD1. The CDR3 is made up of 13 amino acids. Germline assignment: CDR1 SQVTM and CDR2 ANQGSEA. The CDR3 loop reads CSAEQGAGTEAFF. DNA for the CDR3: TGCAGCGCTGAACAGGGGGCCGGCACTGAAGCTTTCTTT.